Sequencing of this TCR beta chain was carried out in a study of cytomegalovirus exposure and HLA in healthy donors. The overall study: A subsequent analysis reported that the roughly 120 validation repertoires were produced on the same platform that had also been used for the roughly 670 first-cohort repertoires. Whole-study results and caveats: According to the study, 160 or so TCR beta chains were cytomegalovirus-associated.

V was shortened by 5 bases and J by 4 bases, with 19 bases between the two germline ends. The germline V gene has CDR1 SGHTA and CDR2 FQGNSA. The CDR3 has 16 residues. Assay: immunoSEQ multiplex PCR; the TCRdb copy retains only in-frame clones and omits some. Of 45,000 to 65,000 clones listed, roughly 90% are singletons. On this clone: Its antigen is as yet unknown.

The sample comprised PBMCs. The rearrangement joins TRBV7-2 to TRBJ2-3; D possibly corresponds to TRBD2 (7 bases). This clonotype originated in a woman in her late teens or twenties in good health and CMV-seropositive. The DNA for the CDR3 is TGTGCCAGCAGCCCCCTTGGGGGGGGGCTAGCAGATACGCAGTATTTT. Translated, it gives CASSPLGGGLADTQYF. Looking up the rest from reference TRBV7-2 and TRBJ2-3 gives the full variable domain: GAGVSQSPSNKVTEKGKDVELRCDPISGHTALYWYRQSLGQGLEFLIYFQGNSAPDKSGLPSDRFSAERTGGSVSTLTIQRTQQEDSAVYLCASSPLGGGLADTQYFGPGTRLTVL.